This TCR beta chain was obtained from a study of T cell repertoires in cytomegalovirus infection. For the study at large: Alongside well-studied HLA-B-restricted CMV epitopes, recently identified HLA-C-restricted CMV epitopes were also used. Public TCR beta signatures provided an indication of both CMV infection and a matching HLA type. Overall study findings and caveats: Across the ex vivo response, the dominant clonotypes were HLA-C-restricted CMV-specific TCR beta clonotypes. People with CMV and the relevant HLA were identified by cumulative public TCR beta family frequency.

In the case of this clonotype: Its cognate antigen is unknown.

TCRdb processed the reads anew with MiXCR; each CDR3 protein has one entry. The sample holds approximately 110,000 distinct CDR3 sequences, roughly 31% seen once. The CDR3 is 16 residues long. Germline CDR1 and CDR2: SGHAT and FQNNGV. V lost 5 bases, J lost 6 bases, and 23 bases lay in between. This sample comprised CD8+ T cells from cultured PBMCs, obtained from culture after CMV antigen stimulation. The chain recombines TRBV11-2 with TRBJ2-7; D might be TRBD1 (6 bases). The clonotype comes from a human donor in good health (CMV status not recorded). Some clones in this sample may be carry-over from other donors' samples. The CDR3 bases are TGTGCCAGCAGCCTGGACAGTTTTGGGTCCTGGGCCGAGCAGTACTTC. Its translation is CASSLDSFGSWAEQYF.